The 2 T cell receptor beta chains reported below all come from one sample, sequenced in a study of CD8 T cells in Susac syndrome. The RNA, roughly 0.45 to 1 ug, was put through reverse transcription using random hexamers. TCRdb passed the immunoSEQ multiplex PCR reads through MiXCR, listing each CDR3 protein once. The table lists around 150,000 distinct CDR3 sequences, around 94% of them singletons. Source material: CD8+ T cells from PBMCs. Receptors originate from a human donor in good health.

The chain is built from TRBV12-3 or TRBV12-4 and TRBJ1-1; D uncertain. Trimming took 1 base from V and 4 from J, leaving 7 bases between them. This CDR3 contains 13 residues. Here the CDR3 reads CASSLGTVTEAFF. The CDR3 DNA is TGTGCCAGCAGTTTAGGGACTGTCACTGAAGCTTTCTTT.

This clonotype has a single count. This CDR3 reads CASSFTGIGQPQHF. CDR3 sequence (DNA): TGTGCCAGCAGCTTCACAGGGATTGGGCAGCCCCAGCATTTT. V usage is TRBV5-6 and J usage is TRBJ1-5; D possibly corresponds to TRBD1 (6 bases). Germline lookup yields CDR1 SGHDT and CDR2 YYEEEE. The CDR3 length is 14 residues. V dropped 2 bases and J dropped 7 bases, with 13 bases sitting between them. Complete variable domain (other parts from reference TRBV5-6 and TRBJ1-5): DAGVTQSPTHLIKTRGQQVTLRCSPKSGHDTVSWYQQALGQGPQFIFQYYEEEERQRGNFPDRFSGHQFPNYSSELNVNALLLGDSALYLCASSFTGIGQPQHFGDGTRLSIL.